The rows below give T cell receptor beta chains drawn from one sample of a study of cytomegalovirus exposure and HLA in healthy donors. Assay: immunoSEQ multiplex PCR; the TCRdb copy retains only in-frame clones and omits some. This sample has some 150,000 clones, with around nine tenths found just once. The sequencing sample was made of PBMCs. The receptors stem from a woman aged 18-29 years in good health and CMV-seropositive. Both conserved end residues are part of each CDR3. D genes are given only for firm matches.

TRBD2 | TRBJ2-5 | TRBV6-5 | CASRYGTSDQETQYF | TGTGCCAGCAGGTACGGGACTAGCGACCAAGAGACCCAGTACTTC
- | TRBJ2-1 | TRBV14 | CASSQDFLGGYNEQFF | TGTGCCAGCAGCCAAGATTTTTTGGGGGGCTACAATGAGCAGTTCTTC
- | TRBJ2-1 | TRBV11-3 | CASSLGATLNEQFF | TGTGCCAGCAGCTTAGGGGCTACGCTGAATGAGCAGTTCTTC
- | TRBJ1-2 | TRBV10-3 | CAIPSGANYGYTF | TGTGCCATCCCCTCTGGAGCCAACTATGGCTACACCTTC
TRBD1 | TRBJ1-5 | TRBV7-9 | CASSKSTGGLEGSNQPQHF | TGTGCCAGCAGCAAATCGACAGGGGGATTGGAAGGGAGCAATCAGCCCCAGCATTTT
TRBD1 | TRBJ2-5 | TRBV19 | CASRQGGQETQYF | TGTGCCAGTCGACAGGGGGGTCAGGAGACCCAGTACTTC
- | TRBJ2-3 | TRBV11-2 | CASSFQQGNADTQYF | TGTGCCAGCAGCTTTCAACAGGGAAACGCAGATACGCAGTATTTT
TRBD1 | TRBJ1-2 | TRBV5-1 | CASSPGTGGAEGYTF | TGCGCCAGCAGCCCCGGGACAGGGGGCGCGGAGGGCTACACCTTC
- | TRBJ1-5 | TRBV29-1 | CSATLGNQPQHF | TGCAGCGCCACCTTAGGCAATCAGCCCCAGCATTTT
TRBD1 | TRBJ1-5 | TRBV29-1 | CSAMTGGSNQPQHF | TGCAGCGCCATGACAGGGGGAAGCAATCAGCCCCAGCATTTT